These T cell receptor beta chains were read from a single sample in a study of shared clonotypes between healthy human individuals. Assay used: immunoSEQ multiplex PCR; TCRdb lists only in-frame clones, some missing. This table holds 800,000 to 1,200,000 clones, approximately 78% found once. Sequenced sample: memory CD4+ T cells from PBMCs. The receptor source for this set is a man aged 18 to 30 in good health. Some clones in this sample may be carry-over from other donors' samples. CDR3s include the opening cysteine and the closing phenylalanine or tryptophan. The D gene is left open where the match is weak. Some rows have no size entry. The others give once, few or many, or a class for an expanded clone.

d_gene: TRBD2; abundance: -; j_gene: TRBJ2-1; v_gene: TRBV2; CDR3nt: TGTGCCAGCAGAATGGGACTAGCGGGAGTGAGGGAGCAGTTCTTC; CDR3aa: CASRMGLAGVREQFF
d_gene: -; abundance: -; j_gene: TRBJ2-7; v_gene: TRBV11-3; CDR3nt: TGTGCCAGCAGCCCACTAGGGGGGGTCTACGAGCAGTACTTC; CDR3aa: CASSPLGGVYEQYF
d_gene: -; abundance: -; j_gene: TRBJ2-7; v_gene: TRBV6-5; CDR3nt: TGTGCCAGCAGCATGGGACATAACTACGAGCAGTACTTC; CDR3aa: CASSMGHNYEQYF
d_gene: -; abundance: -; j_gene: TRBJ1-2; v_gene: TRBV5-6; CDR3nt: TGTGCCAGCAGCTTTGGTCGGGATAACTATGGCTACACCTTC; CDR3aa: CASSFGRDNYGYTF
d_gene: TRBD1; abundance: -; j_gene: TRBJ2-5; v_gene: TRBV5-4; CDR3nt: TGTGCCAGCAGCTTTAGGGGGCAGTACCAAGAGACCCAGTACTTC; CDR3aa: CASSFRGQYQETQYF
d_gene: -; abundance: -; j_gene: TRBJ2-3; v_gene: TRBV29-1; CDR3nt: TGCAGCGTTAGGCAGAGCACAGATACGCAGTATTTT; CDR3aa: CSVRQSTDTQYF
d_gene: TRBD1; abundance: -; j_gene: TRBJ2-7; v_gene: TRBV14; CDR3nt: TGTGCCAGCAGCCGAAAAGCGGGGACAGGGCTCTACGAGCAGTACTTC; CDR3aa: CASSRKAGTGLYEQYF
d_gene: -; abundance: -; j_gene: TRBJ1-4; v_gene: TRBV29-1; CDR3nt: TGCAGCGTTCGGGGACCTAATGAAAAACTGTTTTTT; CDR3aa: CSVRGPNEKLFF
d_gene: -; abundance: -; j_gene: TRBJ1-1; v_gene: TRBV5-5; CDR3nt: TGTGCCAGCAGCTGGACAGACCGAAACACTGAAGCTTTCTTT; CDR3aa: CASSWTDRNTEAFF
d_gene: -; abundance: -; j_gene: TRBJ2-7; v_gene: TRBV11-2; CDR3nt: TGTGCCAGCAGCTTTACGGGCGGACTGGAGCAGTACTTC; CDR3aa: CASSFTGGLEQYF
d_gene: TRBD2; abundance: few; j_gene: TRBJ2-7; v_gene: TRBV11-2; CDR3nt: TGTGCCAGCAGCTTCCCAGCGGCGGGAGGTACCTACGAGCAGTACTTC; CDR3aa: CASSFPAAGGTYEQYF
d_gene: -; abundance: -; j_gene: TRBJ2-3; v_gene: TRBV6-5; CDR3nt: TGTGCCAGCAGACTACGCGGGAAGGGTACGCAGTATTTT; CDR3aa: CASRLRGKGTQYF
d_gene: -; abundance: -; j_gene: TRBJ1-1; v_gene: TRBV6-1; CDR3nt: TGTGCCAGCAGTGATGAGGCCCACAGCTTGAACACTGAAGCTTTCTTT; CDR3aa: CASSDEAHSLNTEAFF
d_gene: TRBD1; abundance: once; j_gene: TRBJ1-2; v_gene: TRBV4-1; CDR3nt: TGCGCCAGCAGCCAAGATCTAAACAGGGGGGTTGGAGGCTACACCTTC; CDR3aa: CASSQDLNRGVGGYTF
d_gene: -; abundance: -; j_gene: TRBJ2-1; v_gene: TRBV7-9; CDR3nt: TGTGCCAGCAGCAAAGGAGTTAAGCAGTTCTTC; CDR3aa: CASSKGVKQFF
d_gene: -; abundance: -; j_gene: TRBJ2-2; v_gene: TRBV6-4; CDR3nt: TGTGCCAGCAGACAGGGCCCGAACACCGGGGAGCTGTTTTTT; CDR3aa: CASRQGPNTGELFF
d_gene: -; abundance: -; j_gene: TRBJ2-5; v_gene: TRBV30; CDR3nt: TGTGCCTGGAGTGTATTCCACAGGGGAGGCCAAGAGACCCAGTACTTC; CDR3aa: CAWSVFHRGGQETQYF
d_gene: TRBD1; abundance: -; j_gene: TRBJ1-2; v_gene: TRBV29-1; CDR3nt: TGCAGCGCCTGGACAGGGGGCAACTATGGCTACACCTTC; CDR3aa: CSAWTGGNYGYTF
d_gene: -; abundance: few; j_gene: TRBJ1-1; v_gene: TRBV15; CDR3nt: TGTGCCACCAGCAAAGACACTGAAGCTTTCTTT; CDR3aa: CATSKDTEAFF
d_gene: -; abundance: -; j_gene: TRBJ2-5; v_gene: TRBV5-1; CDR3nt: TGCGCCAGCAGCTTGGGGCAATCGGAGGGGACCCAGTACTTC; CDR3aa: CASSLGQSEGTQYF
d_gene: -; abundance: -; j_gene: TRBJ2-2; v_gene: TRBV5-1; CDR3nt: TGCGCCAGCCGCCCGGCGACAGCCAACACCGGGGAGCTGTTTTTT; CDR3aa: CASRPATANTGELFF
d_gene: -; abundance: -; j_gene: TRBJ2-1; v_gene: TRBV20-1; CDR3nt: TGCAGTGCTAAAGGCAGGGGAGAGCAGTTCTTC; CDR3aa: CSAKGRGEQFF
d_gene: -; abundance: -; j_gene: TRBJ1-4; v_gene: TRBV9; CDR3nt: TGTGCCAGCAGCGTGGGCAATGACCCTGGATGGGAAAAACTGTTTTTT; CDR3aa: CASSVGNDPGWEKLFF
d_gene: -; abundance: -; j_gene: TRBJ2-2; v_gene: TRBV5-1; CDR3nt: TGCGCCAGCAGCCGGCAGTCGAACACCGGGGAGCTGTTTTTT; CDR3aa: CASSRQSNTGELFF
d_gene: -; abundance: few; j_gene: TRBJ2-2; v_gene: TRBV25-1; CDR3nt: TGTGCCAGCAGGGCAAGGACCGTGAACACCGGGGAGCTGTTTTTT; CDR3aa: CASRARTVNTGELFF
d_gene: -; abundance: -; j_gene: TRBJ1-2; v_gene: TRBV6-5; CDR3nt: TGTGCCAGCAAAAACGGGGCAGGGCAGGGCTATGGCTACACCTTC; CDR3aa: CASKNGAGQGYGYTF
d_gene: TRBD2; abundance: -; j_gene: TRBJ2-1; v_gene: TRBV6-1; CDR3nt: TGTGCCAGCAGGATAGCGGGAGTTTCCAATGAGCAGTTCTTC; CDR3aa: CASRIAGVSNEQFF
d_gene: -; abundance: few; j_gene: TRBJ1-3; v_gene: TRBV5-1; CDR3nt: TGCGCCAGCAGCTCATTTACGACAGGTTCTGGAAACACCATATATTTT; CDR3aa: CASSSFTTGSGNTIYF
d_gene: TRBD2; abundance: -; j_gene: TRBJ2-1; v_gene: TRBV6-5; CDR3nt: TGTGCCAGCAGCCCCCCGGGAGGAAAAAATGAGCAGTTCTTC; CDR3aa: CASSPPGGKNEQFF
d_gene: TRBD2; abundance: -; j_gene: TRBJ2-7; v_gene: TRBV29-1; CDR3nt: TGCAGCGCTGGGGCGGGGGGGCGCTACGAGCAGTACTTC; CDR3aa: CSAGAGGRYEQYF
d_gene: -; abundance: few; j_gene: TRBJ1-1; v_gene: TRBV11-2; CDR3nt: TGTGCCAGCAGCTTAGTGTCAGGAAGGGGCACTGAAGCTTTCTTT; CDR3aa: CASSLVSGRGTEAFF
d_gene: -; abundance: -; j_gene: TRBJ2-3; v_gene: TRBV18; CDR3nt: TGTGCCAGCTCACCTCCGAGTTCGAGCACAGATACGCAGTATTTT; CDR3aa: CASSPPSSSTDTQYF
d_gene: -; abundance: -; j_gene: TRBJ1-4; v_gene: TRBV27; CDR3nt: TGTGCCAGCAGTTTATATCCGGGGGCGCGTAGGGAAAAACTGTTTTTT; CDR3aa: CASSLYPGARREKLFF
d_gene: TRBD1; abundance: -; j_gene: TRBJ1-5; v_gene: TRBV6-5; CDR3nt: TGTGCCAGCAGTGGGACAGGGGTAGGCAATCAGCCCCAGCATTTT; CDR3aa: CASSGTGVGNQPQHF
d_gene: -; abundance: -; j_gene: TRBJ1-1; v_gene: TRBV5-1; CDR3nt: TGCGCCAGCAGCTTGGTGGGGGCAGCGAACACTGAAGCTTTCTTT; CDR3aa: CASSLVGAANTEAFF
d_gene: TRBD1; abundance: -; j_gene: TRBJ1-5; v_gene: TRBV29-1; CDR3nt: TGCAGCGTTGGGACAGGACGGGACCCTGGGCCCCAGCATTTT; CDR3aa: CSVGTGRDPGPQHF
d_gene: -; abundance: once; j_gene: TRBJ1-5; v_gene: TRBV7-6; CDR3nt: TGTGCCAGCAGCTTAGCGGAGGATCAGCCCCAGCATTTT; CDR3aa: CASSLAEDQPQHF
d_gene: -; abundance: once; j_gene: TRBJ1-4; v_gene: TRBV15; CDR3nt: TGTGCCACCAGCAGACTAAATACTGATGAAAAACTGTTTTTT; CDR3aa: CATSRLNTDEKLFF
d_gene: TRBD2; abundance: -; j_gene: TRBJ2-7; v_gene: TRBV6-5; CDR3nt: TGTGCCACGAGTGGGGGAGGGGTCTACGAGCAGTACTTC; CDR3aa: CATSGGGVYEQYF
d_gene: TRBD2; abundance: -; j_gene: TRBJ2-1; v_gene: TRBV6-1; CDR3nt: TGTGCCAGTTCGGGGGCTAGCGGGAGACATGAGCAGTTCTTC; CDR3aa: CASSGASGRHEQFF
d_gene: -; abundance: -; j_gene: TRBJ1-5; v_gene: TRBV19; CDR3nt: TGTGCCAGCCACCGCGGGGGGACTCAGCCCCAGCATTTT; CDR3aa: CASHRGGTQPQHF